The entry that follows covers one T cell receptor (beta chain) sequence. Its antigen is unknown. Base qualities are not provided; no much larger clone lies one nucleotide away. Cut back by 5 bases and 3 bases, the V and J ends lie 4 bases apart. From the cysteine through the phenylalanine, the CDR3 covers 11 amino acids. Only CDR3 DNA is held: 33 bases, read in frame from base 1. CDR1 and CDR2, per the germline V gene, are KGHSH and LQKENI. Collaborating institutions collected whole blood in K2EDTA tubes following their own protocols. For TCRbeta analysis, collaborators shipped samples as frozen whole blood, isolated PBMCs, or DNA extracted from either of those sample types. The data stem from a study of blood T cell repertoires in COVID-19 (dated by TCRdb to 2019 to 2021). With regard to the full study: Samples covering the acute and convalescent phases of COVID-19 were provided by collaborators in the United States, Italy and Spain. HLA class I and class II types, where available, came from metadata supplied by the sample provider rather than from assay-based typing. The sample metadata nearly always contained a de-identified subject ID, COVID-19 status, age in years and sex. Deeply sampled blood TCRbeta repertoires from subjects exposed to, actively infected with, or recovered from COVID-19 were included in the dataset. The samples were drawn from two sources: the first 160 participants of the ongoing ImmuneRACE study, and 950 to 1,500 subjects contributed by 6 global collaborators. The repertoires were released in a freely available public database meant as a resource for research on the immune response to SARS-CoV-2. The prospective study material was composed of cDNA or gDNA derived from T cells, B-cell-depleted T cells, or PBMCs. Broader findings and caveats from the paper: Clinical and demographic metadata were provided uncurated, with the amount varying by source and participant.

TCRbeta CDR3 regions were amplified from genomic DNA by means of the immunoSEQ Assay, a bias-controlled multiplex PCR. The authors' analysis ran thus. Nucleated cell counts per sample were estimated from amplification of reference gene primers within the assay. To quantify the absolute abundance of each unique TCRbeta CDR3 rearrangement, sequence reads were collapsed and filtered. For each sample, productive Simpson clonality was calculated by taking the square root of Simpson's diversity index across productive rearrangements. The table was pulled from immuneACCESS by TCRdb, which kept in-frame rearrangements only. Such tables lose some clones; where checked, under half of the loss comes from unresolved V genes, and the rest has no known cause. V, J and clone size reflect that table, while D and trimming were determined from the DNA. The sample table records 30,000 to 40,000 clones; approximately 95% of these occur just once. In total, the top ten clones hold approximately 0.94% of the sample.

The sequencing input was peripheral blood. This receptor was identified in a male donor with active COVID-19. The chain uses TRBV18 and TRBJ2-5, with no confident D gene call. The CDR3 sequence is CASSSKETQYF. The DNA sequence is TGTGCCAGCTCATCCAAAGAGACCCAGTACTTC.